Listed here are 14 T cell receptor beta chains from one sample, sequenced in a study of PD-1 blockade in classical Hodgkin lymphoma. All patients experienced relapse after autologous stem cell transplantation, and brentuximab vedotin exposure was variable. The CD4+ T cells used were purified from thawed PBMCs through magnetic negative selection. Assay: immunoSEQ multiplex PCR; the TCRdb copy retains only in-frame clones and omits some. The sample contains approximately 4,100 clones, under 80% of which appear only once. The sample here was CD4+ T cells from blood, taken at baseline. The source is a human donor with classical Hodgkin lymphoma.

CDR3 coding DNA: TGTGCCAGCAGCGTAGGAGCGGGGGGGCCCTTTAGCACAGATACGCAGTATTTT. This sequence encodes CASSVGAGGPFSTDTQYF. The genes are TRBV9 and TRBJ2-3; 10 nucleotides line up with TRBD2. This CDR3 has 18 residues. Germline CDR1 reads SGDLS; CDR2 reads YYNGEE. V dropped 0 bases and J dropped 0; count of bases not matched to a gene: 7.

This rearrangement joins TRBV6-5 to TRBJ2-3, with D maybe TRBD1 (5 bases). The CDR3 has 13 residues. V was trimmed by 0 bases and J by 6 bases, leaving 7 bases between them. Germline assignment: CDR1 MNHEY and CDR2 SVGAGI. CDR3 residues: CASSYSWGDTQYF. The CDR3 coding sequence is TGTGCCAGCAGTTACTCCTGGGGCGATACGCAGTATTTT.

The chain recombines TRBV4-2 with TRBJ2-5; 9 nucleotides line up with TRBD2. Losses at the gene ends were 0 bases for V and 4 bases for J; bases not matched to a gene: 6. This CDR3 spans 16 amino acids. Germline CDR1 is LGHNA and CDR2 is YNFKEQ. The CDR3 coding sequence is TGTGCCAGCAGCCAAGATATTGGAGCGGGGGGAGAGACCCAGTACTTC. This translates into CASSQDIGAGGETQYF.

V and J are TRBV7-8 and TRBJ2-2, with a possible D match to TRBD2 (5 bases). The CDR3 totals 15 residues. The V end was cut by 4 bases, the J end by 4 bases, with 13 bases between. Germline assignment: CDR1 SGHVS and CDR2 FQNEAQ. The CDR3 nucleotides read TGTGCCAGCAGCTCCTACCGGGCGGGCACCGGGGAGCTGTTTTTT. Its translation: CASSSYRAGTGELFF.

The rearrangement links TRBV4-1 to TRBJ1-5, with D uncertain. Germline CDR1 MGHRA, CDR2 YSYEKL. The CDR3 length is 14 residues. Trimming removed 4 bases from V and 3 bases from J, with 10 bases in between. This chain's CDR3 is CASSRGFDNQPQHF. CDR3 DNA: TGCGCCAGCAGCCGGGGATTTGACAATCAGCCCCAGCATTTT.

This chain joins TRBV5-1 and TRBJ2-5, with 7 bases aligning to TRBD2. Looked up from germline, CDR1 is SGHRS and CDR2 is YFSETQ. Germline trimming cut 4 bases from V and 3 bases from J; bases unmatched to any gene: 3. The CDR3 loop spans 13 amino acids. CDR3 sequence (DNA): TGCGCCAGCAGCCCCGGACTAGAAGAGACCCAGTACTTC. Protein sequence: CASSPGLEETQYF.

This sequence joins TRBV2 and TRBJ2-3; D unresolved. Germline values: CDR1 SNHLY, CDR2 FYNNEI. The CDR3 length is 11 residues. V was trimmed by 6 bases and J by 5 bases, leaving 6 bases between them. The DNA for the CDR3 is TGTGCCAGCAGGCTAGGAGATACGCAGTATTTT. Translation gives CASRLGDTQYF.

The chain joins TRBV29-1 to TRBJ1-3, with 8 bases matching TRBD1. J gave up 4 bases and V 4 bases, and 6 bases lay outside the gene matches. The CDR3 contains 14 residues. The germline V gene encodes CDR1 SQVTM and CDR2 ANQGSEA. In nucleotides, the CDR3 is TGCAGCGTTGGAGACAGGGGCCTCGGAAACACCATATATTTT. Protein sequence: CSVGDRGLGNTIYF.

The rearrangement uses TRBV7-2 and TRBJ2-1, with a possible D match to TRBD2 (6 bases). V was pared by 3 bases and J by 8 bases, with 14 bases between. CDR3 length equals 14 residues. Germline V gene sequence: CDR1 SGHTA, CDR2 FQGNSA. The CDR3 region is CASSFSRGLYEQFF. CDR3 bases: TGTGCCAGCAGCTTTTCCCGGGGGTTGTATGAGCAGTTCTTC.

This clone is large in the sample. The CDR3 DNA reads as TGTGCCAGCAGCTTAGACAGCATGGGAAAACTGTTTTTT. It encodes CASSLDSMGKLFF. The rearrangement joins TRBV7-2 to TRBJ1-4; D uncertain. V shed 1 base and J shed 10 bases, with 10 bases lying between them. The CDR3 is 13 residues long. CDR1 SGHTA and CDR2 FQGNSA come from the germline V gene.

This clone has just one count. The chain recombines TRBV28 with TRBJ2-7, with D perhaps matching TRBD1 (6 bases). CDR1 is MDHEN and CDR2 is SYDVKM in the germline V gene. CDR3 size: 13 residues. V lost 4 bases to trimming and J lost 4 bases, with 11 bases between them. CDR3 nucleotide sequence: TGTGCCAGCAGTTCCTGGGGGCAGTACGAGCAGTACGTC. Amino acid sequence: CASSSWGQYEQYV.

This clone was observed a single time. Here the CDR3 DNA reads TGCGCCAGCAGCCCCTTCGAGAGCTCCTACAATGAGCAGTTCTTC. Translated: CASSPFESSYNEQFF. The V and J genes are TRBV5-1 and TRBJ2-1, with unresolved D. The CDR3 length is 15 residues. V was cut by 4 bases and J by 0 bases, with 11 bases left in between. Per the germline V gene, CDR1 is SGHRS and CDR2 is YFSETQ.

The V and J genes are TRBV5-1 and TRBJ1-4; D remains ambiguous. Germline lookup yields CDR1 SGHRS and CDR2 YFSETQ. The CDR3 has 14 residues. V gave up 8 bases and J gave up 0 bases, with 11 bases separating them. The CDR3 loop reads CASRLTATNEKLFF. For the CDR3, the DNA is TGCGCCAGTCGGCTTACGGCAACTAATGAAAAACTGTTTTTT.

This CDR3 is CASSLSLATLSSTDTQYF. The DNA of the CDR3 is TGTGCCAGCAGCTTGTCACTAGCAACACTCAGTAGCACAGATACGCAGTATTTT. This sequence joins TRBV5-4 and TRBJ2-3; a possible D gene is TRBD2 (6 bases). Germline CDR1 reads SGHNT; CDR2 reads YYREEE (reference sequence). Trimming took off 1 base at V and 0 bases at J, with 18 bases between the two ends. This CDR3 has 18 residues. Based on the CDR3 plus reference TRBV5-4 and TRBJ2-3, the full variable domain is ETGVTQSPTHLIKTRGQQVTLRCSSQSGHNTVSWYQQALGQGPQFIFQYYREEENGRGNFPPRFSGLQFPNYSSELNVNALELDDSALYLCASSLSLATLSSTDTQYFGPGTRLTVL.